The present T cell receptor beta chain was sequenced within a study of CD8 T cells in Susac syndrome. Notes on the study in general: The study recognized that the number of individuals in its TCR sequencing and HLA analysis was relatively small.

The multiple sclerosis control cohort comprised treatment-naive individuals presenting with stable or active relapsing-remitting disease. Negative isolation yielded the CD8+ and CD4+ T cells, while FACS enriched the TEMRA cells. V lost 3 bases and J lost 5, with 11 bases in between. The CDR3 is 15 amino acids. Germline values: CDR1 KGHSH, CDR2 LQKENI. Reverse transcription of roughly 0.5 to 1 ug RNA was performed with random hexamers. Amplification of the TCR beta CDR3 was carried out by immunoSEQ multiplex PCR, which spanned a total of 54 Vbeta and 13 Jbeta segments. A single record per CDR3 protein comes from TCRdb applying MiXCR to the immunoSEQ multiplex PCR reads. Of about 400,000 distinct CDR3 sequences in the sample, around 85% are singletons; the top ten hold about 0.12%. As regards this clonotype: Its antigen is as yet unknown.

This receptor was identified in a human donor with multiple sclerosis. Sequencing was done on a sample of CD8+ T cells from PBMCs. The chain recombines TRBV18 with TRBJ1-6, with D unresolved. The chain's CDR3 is CASSPRQTHNSPLHF. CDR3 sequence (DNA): TGTGCCAGCTCACCTCGCCAGACCCATAATTCACCCCTCCACTTT.